These 2 T cell receptor beta chains came from one sample sequenced in a study of blood T cells in healthy people across ages. PCR was performed a second time for about 7 to 12 cycles using a sample-barcoded 5' primer and a J-beta primer mix. TCRdb reprocessed the 5' RACE reads via MiXCR and lists one record per CDR3 protein. The table includes 1.5 million to 2 million distinct CDR3 sequences, around 36% detected once. Sequencing was carried out using blood. Receptors were obtained from a young woman in good health.

The V call is TRBV5-1, the J call TRBJ2-7; a weak D match, TRBD2 (5 bases). Germline loops: CDR1 SGHRS, CDR2 YFSETQ. The length of the CDR3 is 14 residues. The V end was cut by 4 bases, the J end by 3 bases, with 14 bases between. DNA of the CDR3: TGCGCCAGCAGCCGTGGACTCGAAATCTACGAGCAGTACTTC. Its translation: CASSRGLEIYEQYF.

Notes on this clonotype: A much more abundant neighbour one base away suggests this may be a read error. This chain joins TRBV29-1 and TRBJ2-1; the match to TRBD2 covers 8 bases. Germline CDR1 reads SQVTM; CDR2 reads ANQGSEA. The CDR3 runs to 13 residues. The CDR3 protein is CSAGTRDYKEQFF. The CDR3 DNA follows: TGCAGCGCCGGGACTAGAGACTACAAGGAGCAGTTCTTC.